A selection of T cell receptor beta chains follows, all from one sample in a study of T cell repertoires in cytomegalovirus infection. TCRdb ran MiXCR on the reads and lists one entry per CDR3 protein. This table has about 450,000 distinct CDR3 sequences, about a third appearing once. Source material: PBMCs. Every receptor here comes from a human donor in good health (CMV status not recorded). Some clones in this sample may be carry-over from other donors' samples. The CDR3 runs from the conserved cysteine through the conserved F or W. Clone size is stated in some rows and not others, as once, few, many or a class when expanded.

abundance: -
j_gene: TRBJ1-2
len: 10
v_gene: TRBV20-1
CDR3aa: CSAKTHGYTF

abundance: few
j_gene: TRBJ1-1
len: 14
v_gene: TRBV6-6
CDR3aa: CASSYRGMNTEAFF

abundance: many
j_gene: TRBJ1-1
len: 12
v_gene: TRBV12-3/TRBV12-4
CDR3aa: CASSFVDTEAFF

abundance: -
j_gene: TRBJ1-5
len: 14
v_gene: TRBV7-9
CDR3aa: CASSFDYSNQPQHF

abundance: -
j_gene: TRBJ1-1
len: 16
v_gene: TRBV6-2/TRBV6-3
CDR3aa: CASSYSTAGPNTEAFF

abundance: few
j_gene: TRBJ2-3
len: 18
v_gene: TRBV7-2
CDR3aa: CASSLRLVGGARSDTQYF

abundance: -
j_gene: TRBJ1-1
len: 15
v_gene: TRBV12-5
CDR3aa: CASGLGSSPETEAFF

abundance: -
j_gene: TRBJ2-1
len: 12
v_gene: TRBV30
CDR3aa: CAWSASGGAMVF

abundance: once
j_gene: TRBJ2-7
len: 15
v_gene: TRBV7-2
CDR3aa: CASSPYLGTIYEQYF

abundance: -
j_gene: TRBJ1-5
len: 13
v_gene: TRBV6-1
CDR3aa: CASSGAGVQPQHF

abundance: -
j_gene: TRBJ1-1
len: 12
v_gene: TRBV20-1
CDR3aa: CSARGGDTEAFF

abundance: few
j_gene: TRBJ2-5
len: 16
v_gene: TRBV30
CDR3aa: CAWSVDTSGGSGTQYF

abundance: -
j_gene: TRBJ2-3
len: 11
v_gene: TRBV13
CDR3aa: CASSFGQRQYF

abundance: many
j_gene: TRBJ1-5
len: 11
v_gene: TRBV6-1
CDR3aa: CASNLAGIKHF